This T cell receptor beta chain was recorded in a study of beta chain features in type 1 diabetes. The study's findings and limits: Among patients with Type 1 diabetes, TCRB CDR3s were moderately but significantly shorter in every one of the four CD4+ subsets.

Details on this clone: Its target is unknown. Other nucleotide sequences in the sample specify the same CDR3.

Germline V gives CDR1 SGHTA, CDR2 FQGNSA. Trimming removed 1 base at V and 0 bases at J, with 7 bases between. The CDR3 runs 15 residues. Isolated RNA was reverse transcribed in full, so expressed TCRB transcripts were sequenced. This table comes from immunoSEQ multiplex PCR, and its TCRdb copy is limited to in-frame clones, with some not included. The sample records fewer than 450,000 clones, approximately 13% being singletons. V and J are TRBV7-2 and TRBJ2-1; D possibly corresponds to TRBD1 (5 bases). Sequencing input: naive CD4+ T cells from blood. This sequence originates from a young woman with type 1 diabetes. CDR3 region: CASSLGRGSYNEQFF. DNA for the CDR3: TGTGCCAGCAGCTTAGGAAGGGGCTCCTACAATGAGCAGTTCTTC. Supplemented by reference TRBV7-2 and TRBJ2-1, the full variable domain reads GAGVSQSPSNKVTEKGKDVELRCDPISGHTALYWYRQSLGQGLEFLIYFQGNSAPDKSGLPSDRFSAERTGGSVSTLTIQRTQQEDSAVYLCASSLGRGSYNEQFFGPGTRLTVL.